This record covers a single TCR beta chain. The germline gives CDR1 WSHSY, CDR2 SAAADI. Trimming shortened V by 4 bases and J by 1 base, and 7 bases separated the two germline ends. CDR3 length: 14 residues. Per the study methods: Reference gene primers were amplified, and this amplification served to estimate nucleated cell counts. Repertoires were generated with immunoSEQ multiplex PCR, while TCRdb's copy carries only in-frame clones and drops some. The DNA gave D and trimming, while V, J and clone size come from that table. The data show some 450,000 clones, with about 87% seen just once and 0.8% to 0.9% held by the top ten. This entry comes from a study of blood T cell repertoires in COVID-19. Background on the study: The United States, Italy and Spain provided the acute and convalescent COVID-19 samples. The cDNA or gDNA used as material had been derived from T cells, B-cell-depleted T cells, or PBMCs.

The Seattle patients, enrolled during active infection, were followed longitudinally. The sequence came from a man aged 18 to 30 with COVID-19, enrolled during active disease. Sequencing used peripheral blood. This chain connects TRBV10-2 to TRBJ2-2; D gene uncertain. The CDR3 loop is CASSGQVNTGELFF. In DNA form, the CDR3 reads TGCGCCAGCAGTGGGCAGGTGAACACCGGGGAGCTGTTTTTT.